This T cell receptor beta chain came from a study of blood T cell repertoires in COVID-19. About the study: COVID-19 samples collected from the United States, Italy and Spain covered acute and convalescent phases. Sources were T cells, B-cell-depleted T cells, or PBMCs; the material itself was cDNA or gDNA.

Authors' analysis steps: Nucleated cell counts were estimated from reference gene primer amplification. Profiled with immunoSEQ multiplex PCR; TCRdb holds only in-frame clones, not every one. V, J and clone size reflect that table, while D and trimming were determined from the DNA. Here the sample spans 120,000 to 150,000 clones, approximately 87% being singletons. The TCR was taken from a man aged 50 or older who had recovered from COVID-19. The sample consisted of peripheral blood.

The CDR3 reads CATSRDRLLVQPQHF. DNA for the CDR3: TGTGCCACCAGCAGAGATCGGTTACTGGTCCAGCCCCAGCATTTT. The chain employs TRBV15 and TRBJ1-5; the D is unclear. Trimming left V 0 bases short and J 7 bases short, with 13 bases between. Germline V gene lookup returns CDR1 LNHNV and CDR2 YYDKDF (reference sequence). The CDR3 runs to 15 residues.